This T cell receptor (beta chain) was captured by sequencing in a study of T cell responses to AZD1222 COVID-19 vaccine. Sequencing was performed with immunoSEQ multiplex PCR; in TCRdb, only in-frame clones are kept and a portion is missing. The sample has 110,000 to 150,000 clones; 70% to 90% are singletons. Germline CDR1 and CDR2: LGHDT and YNNKEL (reference sequence). With 0 bases removed from V and 7 bases from J, the gap between germline ends came to 6 bases. This CDR3 is 12 amino acids long. The sample here was peripheral blood, taken on day 0 of AZD1222 vaccination. The chain couples TRBV3-1 (or the pseudogene TRBV3-2) to TRBJ2-5; possibly TRBD2 for D (6 bases). The receptor's source is an adult in good health. CDR3 coding DNA: TGTGCCAGCAGCCAAGAGGAGGGGACCCAGTACTTC. Translation gives CASSQEEGTQYF.